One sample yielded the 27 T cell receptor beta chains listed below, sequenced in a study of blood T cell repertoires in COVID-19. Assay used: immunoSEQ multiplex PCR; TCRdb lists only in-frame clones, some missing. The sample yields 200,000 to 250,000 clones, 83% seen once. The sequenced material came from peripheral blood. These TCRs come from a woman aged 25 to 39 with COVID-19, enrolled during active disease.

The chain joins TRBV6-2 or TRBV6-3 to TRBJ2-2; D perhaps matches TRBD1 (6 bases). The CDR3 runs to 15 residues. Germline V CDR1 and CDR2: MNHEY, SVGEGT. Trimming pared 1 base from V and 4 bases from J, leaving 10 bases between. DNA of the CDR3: TGTGCCAGCAGTTACTTTCTAGGGGGCACCGGGGAGCTGTTTTTT. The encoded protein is CASSYFLGGTGELFF.

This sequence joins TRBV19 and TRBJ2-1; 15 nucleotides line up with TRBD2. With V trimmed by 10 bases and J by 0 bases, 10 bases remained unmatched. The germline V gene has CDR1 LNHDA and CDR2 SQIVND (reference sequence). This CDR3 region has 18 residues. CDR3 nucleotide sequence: TGTGCCACCCTGGGACTAGCGGGGGGTCAGAGCTCCTACAATGAGCAGTTCTTC. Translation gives CATLGLAGGQSSYNEQFF.

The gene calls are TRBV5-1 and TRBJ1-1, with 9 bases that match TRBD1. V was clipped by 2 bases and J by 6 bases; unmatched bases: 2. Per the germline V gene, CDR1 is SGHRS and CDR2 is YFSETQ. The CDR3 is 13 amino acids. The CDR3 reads CASSFNRGPEAFF. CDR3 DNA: TGCGCCAGCAGCTTTAACAGGGGGCCTGAAGCTTTCTTT.

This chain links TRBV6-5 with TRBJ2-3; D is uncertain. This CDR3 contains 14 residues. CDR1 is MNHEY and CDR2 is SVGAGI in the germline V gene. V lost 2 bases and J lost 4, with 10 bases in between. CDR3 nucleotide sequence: TGTGCCAGCAGTTACGGCAGCGTCTCAGATACGCAGTATTTT. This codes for CASSYGSVSDTQYF.

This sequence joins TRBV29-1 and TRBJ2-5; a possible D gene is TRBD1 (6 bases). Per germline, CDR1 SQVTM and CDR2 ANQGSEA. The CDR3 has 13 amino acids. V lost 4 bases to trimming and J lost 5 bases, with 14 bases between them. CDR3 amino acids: CSVGGRGDETQYF. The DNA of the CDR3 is TGCAGCGTTGGGGGCAGGGGAGACGAGACCCAGTACTTC.

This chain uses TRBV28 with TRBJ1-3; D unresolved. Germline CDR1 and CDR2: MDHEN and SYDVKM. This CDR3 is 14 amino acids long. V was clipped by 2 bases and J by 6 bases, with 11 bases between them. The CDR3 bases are TGTGCCAGCAGTTTACGGCAGGTCGCAAACACCATATATTTT. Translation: CASSLRQVANTIYF.

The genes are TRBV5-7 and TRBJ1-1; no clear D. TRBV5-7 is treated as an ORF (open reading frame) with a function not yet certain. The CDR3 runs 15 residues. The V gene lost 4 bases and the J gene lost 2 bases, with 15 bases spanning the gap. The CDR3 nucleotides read TGTGCCAGCAGCGGAGGGTTGGGGTCCAACACTGAAGCTTTCTTT. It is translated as CASSGGLGSNTEAFF.

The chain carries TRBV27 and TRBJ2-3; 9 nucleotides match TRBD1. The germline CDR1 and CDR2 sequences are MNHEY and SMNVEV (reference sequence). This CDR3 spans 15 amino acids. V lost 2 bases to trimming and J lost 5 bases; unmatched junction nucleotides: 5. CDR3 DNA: TGTGCCAGCAGTTTAGGGGACAGGGAAGGAGATACGCAGTATTTT. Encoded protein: CASSLGDREGDTQYF.

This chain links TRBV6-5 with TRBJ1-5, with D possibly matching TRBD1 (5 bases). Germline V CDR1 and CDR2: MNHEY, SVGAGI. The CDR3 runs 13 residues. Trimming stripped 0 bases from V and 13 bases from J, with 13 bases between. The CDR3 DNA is TGTGCCAGCAGTTACTCTGCGGGGGGAGAACAGCATTTT. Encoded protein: CASSYSAGGEQHF.

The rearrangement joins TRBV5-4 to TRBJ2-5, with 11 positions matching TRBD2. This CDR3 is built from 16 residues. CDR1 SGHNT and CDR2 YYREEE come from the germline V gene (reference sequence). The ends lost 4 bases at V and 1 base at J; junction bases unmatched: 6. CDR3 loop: CASSPGLAGGQETQYF. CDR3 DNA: TGTGCCAGCAGCCCCGGACTAGCGGGCGGCCAAGAGACCCAGTACTTC.

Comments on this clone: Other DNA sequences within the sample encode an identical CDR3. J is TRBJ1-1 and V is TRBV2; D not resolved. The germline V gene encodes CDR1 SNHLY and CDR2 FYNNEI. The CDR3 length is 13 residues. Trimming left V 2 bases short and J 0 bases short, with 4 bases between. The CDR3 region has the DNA TGTGCCAGCAGTGAATCGGTGAACACTGAAGCTTTCTTT. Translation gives CASSESVNTEAFF.

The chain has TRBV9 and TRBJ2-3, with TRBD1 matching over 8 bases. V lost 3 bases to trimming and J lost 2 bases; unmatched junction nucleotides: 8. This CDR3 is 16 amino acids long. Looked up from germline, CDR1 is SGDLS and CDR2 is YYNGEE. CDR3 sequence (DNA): TGTGCCAGCAGCGCCGGGGACAGGAGTCCCACAGATACGCAGTATTTT. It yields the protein CASSAGDRSPTDTQYF.

The CDR3 sequence: CASSEVMRVGDTQYF. In DNA, the CDR3 is TGTGCCAGCAGTGAAGTCATGAGGGTCGGGGATACGCAGTATTTT. The V call is TRBV6-1, the J call TRBJ2-3, with D tentatively TRBD2 (5 bases). Germline loops: CDR1 MNHNS, CDR2 SASEGT. V was clipped by 1 base and J by 6 bases, with 14 bases between them. The CDR3 has 15 residues.

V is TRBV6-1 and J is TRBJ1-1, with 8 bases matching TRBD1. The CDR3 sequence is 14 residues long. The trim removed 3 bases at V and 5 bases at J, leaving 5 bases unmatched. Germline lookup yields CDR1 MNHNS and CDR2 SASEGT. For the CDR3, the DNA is TGTGCCAGCAGTGAGAGGACAGGGTGGACTGAAGCTTTCTTT. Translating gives CASSERTGWTEAFF.

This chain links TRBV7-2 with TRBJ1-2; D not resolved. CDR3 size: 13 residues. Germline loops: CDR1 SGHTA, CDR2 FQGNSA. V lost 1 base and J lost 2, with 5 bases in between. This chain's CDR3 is CASSLGGNYGYTF. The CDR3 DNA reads TGTGCCAGCAGCTTAGGAGGGAACTATGGCTACACCTTC.

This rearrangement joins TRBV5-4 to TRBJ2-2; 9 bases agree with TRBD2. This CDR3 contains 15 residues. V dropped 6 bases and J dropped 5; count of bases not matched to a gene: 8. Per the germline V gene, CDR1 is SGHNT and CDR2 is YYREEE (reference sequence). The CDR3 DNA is TGTGCCAGCACCCCGCGGGGGGGGCTTACCGGGGAGCTGTTTTTT. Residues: CASTPRGGLTGELFF.

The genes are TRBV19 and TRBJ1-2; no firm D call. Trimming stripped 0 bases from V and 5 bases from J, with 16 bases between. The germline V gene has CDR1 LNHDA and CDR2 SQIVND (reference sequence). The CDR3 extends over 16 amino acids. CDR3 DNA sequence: TGTGCCAGTAGTATAGACATGAGTCGCGCTCTTTATGGCTACACCTTC. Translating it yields CASSIDMSRALYGYTF.

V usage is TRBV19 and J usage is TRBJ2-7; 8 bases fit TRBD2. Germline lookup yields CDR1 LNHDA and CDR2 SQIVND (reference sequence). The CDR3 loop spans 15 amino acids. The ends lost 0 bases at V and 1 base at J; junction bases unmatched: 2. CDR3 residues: CASSIDSGNSYEQYF. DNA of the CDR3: TGTGCCAGTAGTATAGATAGCGGGAATTCCTACGAGCAGTACTTC.

The CDR3 loop reads CASSLSRQGAGETQYF. The CDR3 region has the DNA TGTGCCAGCAGTTTATCTAGACAGGGGGCGGGAGAGACCCAGTACTTC. The V gene is TRBV27, the J gene TRBJ2-5; 10 bases map to TRBD1. With V trimmed by 0 bases and J by 4 bases, 5 bases remained unmatched. The germline V gene encodes CDR1 MNHEY and CDR2 SMNVEV (reference sequence). CDR3 length: 16 residues.

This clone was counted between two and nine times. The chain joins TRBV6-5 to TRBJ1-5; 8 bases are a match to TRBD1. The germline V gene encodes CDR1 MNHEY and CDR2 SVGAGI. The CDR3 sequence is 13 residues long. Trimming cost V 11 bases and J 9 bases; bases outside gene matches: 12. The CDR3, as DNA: TGTGCCGGACGGACAGGGAACGATCGGCCCCAGCATTTT. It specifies CAGRTGNDRPQHF.

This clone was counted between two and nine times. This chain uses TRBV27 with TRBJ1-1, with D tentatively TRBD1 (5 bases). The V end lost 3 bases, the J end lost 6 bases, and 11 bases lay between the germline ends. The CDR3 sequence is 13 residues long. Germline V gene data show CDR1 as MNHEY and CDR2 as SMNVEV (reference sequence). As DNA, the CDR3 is TGTGCCAGCAGTTTTGGGGCCGCGGCTGAAGCTTTCTTT. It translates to CASSFGAAAEAFF.

The CDR3 region is CASGGPGVGETQYF. The CDR3 nucleotides read TGTGCTAGTGGTGGACCGGGAGTCGGGGAGACCCAGTACTTC. The chain uses TRBV12-5 and TRBJ2-5; D might be TRBD2 (6 bases). The CDR3 loop spans 14 amino acids. V lost 5 bases and J 5 bases, leaving 15 bases between the germline ends. CDR1 is LGHNT and CDR2 is FRNRAP in the germline V gene.

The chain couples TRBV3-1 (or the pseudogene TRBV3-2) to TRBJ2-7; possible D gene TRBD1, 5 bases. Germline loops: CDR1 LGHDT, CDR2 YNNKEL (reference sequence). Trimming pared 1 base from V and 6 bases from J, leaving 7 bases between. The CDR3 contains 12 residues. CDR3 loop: CASSQVGVEQYF. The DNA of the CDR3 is TGTGCCAGCAGCCAAGTAGGGGTCGAGCAGTACTTC.

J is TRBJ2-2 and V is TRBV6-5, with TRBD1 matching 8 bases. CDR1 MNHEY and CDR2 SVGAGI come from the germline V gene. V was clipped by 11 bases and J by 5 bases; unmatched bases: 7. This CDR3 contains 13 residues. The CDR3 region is CAVDRGRTGELFF. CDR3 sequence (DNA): TGTGCCGTCGACAGGGGTCGAACCGGGGAGCTGTTTTTT.

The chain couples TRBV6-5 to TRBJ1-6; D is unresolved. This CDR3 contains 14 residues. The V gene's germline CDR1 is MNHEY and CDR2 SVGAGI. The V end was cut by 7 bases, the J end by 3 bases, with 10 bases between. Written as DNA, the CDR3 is TGTGCCAGCACTATGTTTGGCTATAATTCACCCCTCCACTTT. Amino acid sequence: CASTMFGYNSPLHF.

The CDR3: CASSDWTRSADTQYF. In DNA form, the CDR3 reads TGTGCCAGCAGTGATTGGACTAGGTCCGCAGATACGCAGTATTTT. This chain uses TRBV6-1 with TRBJ2-3, with TRBD2 matching 7 bases. There are 15 residues in the CDR3. Germline V gene data show CDR1 as MNHNS and CDR2 as SASEGT. The J segment lost 4 bases and the V segment lost 3 bases, leaving 7 bases of the junction unmatched.

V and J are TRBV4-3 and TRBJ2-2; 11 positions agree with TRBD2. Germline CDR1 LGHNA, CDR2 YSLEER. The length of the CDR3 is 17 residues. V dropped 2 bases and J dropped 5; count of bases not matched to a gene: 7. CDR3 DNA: TGCGCCAGCAGCCAACAAACTAGCGGGGGTTGGACCGGGGAGCTGTTTTTT. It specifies CASSQQTSGGWTGELFF.